The T cell receptor beta chain under discussion was sequenced for a study of T-cell memory formation after mild COVID-19. Study details: Most TCR clusters belonged to a single donor. General observations from the study: Day 15 to 85 contracting clones showed balanced CD4/CD8; later expanders leaned CD4+. Whether second-wave clones peaking at day 37 were SARS-CoV-2 specific went unconfirmed.

The CDR3 covers 13 residues. The germline CDR1 and CDR2 sequences are SGHDN and FVKESK. Trimming pared 2 bases from V and 9 bases from J, leaving 10 bases between. About this clonotype itself: Its antigen is not known.

Sample barcodes and UMIs were carried by the TCR alpha and TCR beta cDNA libraries that 5'RACE generated with constant-segment primers. TCRdb re-called the 5' RACE reads through MiXCR, storing one row per CDR3 protein. This table holds 140,000 to 150,000 distinct CDR3 sequences, approximately 25% found once. The chain employs TRBV14 and TRBJ2-2, with D tentatively TRBD1 (6 bases). Sequenced: PBMCs or a T cell subset sorted from them (not recorded which). The sequence came from an adult woman who had mild COVID-19 (a few samples of this study predate the infection). Cell type and time point are not known. The CDR3 coding sequence is TGTGCCAGCAGCCAACAGGGGACAAGGGAGCTGTTTTTT. This gives the protein CASSQQGTRELFF.